Following are 30 T cell receptor beta chains from one sample sequenced in a study of metastatic and nonmetastatic thyroid tumors. Via MiXCR, TCRdb re-called the PCR reads. The sample shows 16,000 or so clones, roughly 24% of them seen only once. Thyroid surgery had not been preceded by any treatment in any patient. The sequenced material came from tumor tissue. The receptors shown here come from a male donor with papillary thyroid cancer or a benign thyroid nodule (not recorded which). Some clones in this sample may be carry-over from other donors' samples.

This clone was detected ten times or more. Different DNA sequences within this sample yield the same CDR3. This sequence joins TRBV12-3 or TRBV12-4 and TRBJ2-1; 16 bases match TRBD2. V lost 0 bases to trimming and J lost 8 bases; unmatched junction nucleotides: 7. CDR3 length equals 18 residues. CDR3 amino acids: CASSLAPGTSGRAHEQFF. Written as DNA, the CDR3 is TGTGCCAGCAGTTTAGCGCCGGGGACTAGCGGGAGGGCCCATGAGCAGTTCTTC.

This clone was seen only once. The V and J genes are TRBV11-2 and TRBJ1-6, with TRBD1 as a possible D gene (5 bases). Germline lookup yields CDR1 SGHAT and CDR2 FQNNGV. V lost 3 bases and J lost 9, with 15 bases in between. This CDR3 has 15 amino acids. The CDR3 here is CASSLRDFQSSPLHF. In nucleotides, the CDR3 is TGTGCCAGCAGCTTGCGGGACTTCCAAAGTTCACCCCTCCACTTT.

Note on this clone: A read error may account for a junction end that differs from germline. The rearrangement joins TRBV6-2 or TRBV6-3 to TRBJ2-7; TRBD1 matches 7 bases. This CDR3 contains 13 residues. Germline CDR1 MNHEY, CDR2 SVGEGT. The CDR3 sequence is CASIYRDRDEQYF. The CDR3 bases are TGTGCCAGCATTTACCGTGACAGGGACGAGCAGTACTTC.

This clone has a handful of counts. This sequence joins TRBV7-2 and TRBJ2-7; 11 positions agree with TRBD2. CDR3 size: 18 residues. Germline V gene data show CDR1 as SGHTA and CDR2 as FQGNSA. Trimming at V came to 0 bases and at J to 0 bases, leaving 7 bases not matched to a gene. The CDR3 DNA is TGTGCCAGCAGCTTAGCGGCTAGCGGGGGGTGGAGCTCCTACGAGCAGTACTTC. This encodes CASSLAASGGWSSYEQYF.

The CDR3 region is CASGGPGTDTQYF. The CDR3 coding sequence is TGTGCTAGTGGGGGACCCGGCACAGATACGCAGTATTTT. The rearrangement joins TRBV12-5 to TRBJ2-3; either TRBD1 or TRBD2 may fit D (5 bases each). The CDR3 consists of 13 residues. V dropped 6 bases and J dropped 1 base, with 8 bases sitting between them. Germline V gene lookup returns CDR1 LGHNT and CDR2 FRNRAP.

This clone was recorded at least ten times. Other nucleotide sequences from this sample produce the same CDR3. The V gene is TRBV24-1, the J gene TRBJ1-5; possibly TRBD1 for D (5 bases). The V gene's germline CDR1 is KGHDR and CDR2 SFDVKD. Trimming took 9 bases from V and 2 from J, leaving 16 bases between them. The CDR3 totals 15 residues. CDR3 DNA: TGTGCCACCTCGCGGGGGAAAGTGGGCAATCAGCCCCAGCATTTT. Residues: CATSRGKVGNQPQHF.

This clone was counted ten times or more. The genes are TRBV20-1 and TRBJ2-7; D is undetermined. Looked up from germline, CDR1 is DFQATT and CDR2 is SNEGSKA (reference sequence). V was cut by 2 bases and J by 2 bases, with 7 bases left in between. CDR3 length: 12 residues. CDR3 sequence reads: CSARTETYEQYF. CDR3 bases: TGCAGTGCTAGAACAGAGACCTACGAGCAGTACTTC.

This chain connects TRBV11-2 to TRBJ2-1; TRBD2 agrees at 14 bases. Germline lookup yields CDR1 SGHAT and CDR2 FQNNGV. Trimming removed 3 bases from V and 8 bases from J; junction bases left unmatched: 12. The CDR3 consists of 18 residues. The CDR3 region is CASSFSRTGTSGSYEQFF. The CDR3 DNA reads TGTGCCAGCAGCTTCTCACGAACCGGGACTAGCGGGAGCTATGAGCAGTTCTTC.

This clone was observed many times. The rearrangement links TRBV5-1 to TRBJ2-1, with a weak D call TRBD1 (5 bases). Trimming removed 0 bases at V and 8 bases at J, with 9 bases between. The length of the CDR3 is 13 residues. The V gene's germline CDR1 is SGHRS and CDR2 YFSETQ. In DNA form, the CDR3 reads TGCGCCAGCAGCTTGGGGGGCGTCGATGAGCAGTTCTTC. It specifies CASSLGGVDEQFF.

Details on this clone: A much more abundant neighbour one base away suggests this may be a read error. The chain uses TRBV15 and TRBJ2-7; D is perhaps TRBD1 (5 bases). The germline CDR1 and CDR2 sequences are LNHNV and YYDKDF (reference sequence). Trimming removed 1 base at V and 4 bases at J, with 11 bases between. The CDR3 is 14 residues long. DNA for the CDR3: TGTGCCACCAGCAGAGGATACAAGGGGTACGAGCAGTACTTC. It specifies CATSRGYKGYEQYF.

At least ten counts were recorded for this clone. The J gene is TRBJ1-2, the V gene TRBV4-1, with D perhaps TRBD1 (5 bases). Trimming stripped 4 bases from V and 8 bases from J, with 23 bases between. Germline V gene data show CDR1 as MGHRA and CDR2 as YSYEKL. There are 16 residues in the CDR3. The CDR3 is CASSRVDRADIDGYTF. CDR3 bases: TGCGCCAGCAGCCGAGTTGACAGAGCTGATATTGACGGCTACACCTTC.

The rearrangement joins TRBV4-3 to TRBJ2-3; 10 bases align to TRBD2. V trimming: 0 bases; J trimming: 1 base; junction bases outside the gene matches: 1. CDR1 and CDR2 (germline): LGHNA, YSLEER. This CDR3 spans 16 amino acids. CDR3 amino acids: CASSQEAGGGTDTQYF. DNA for the CDR3: TGCGCCAGCAGCCAAGAAGCGGGAGGGGGCACAGATACGCAGTATTTT.

In this sample, this clone turned up many times. Other DNA sequences in the same sample also yield this CDR3. V usage is TRBV19 and J usage is TRBJ1-1; D remains unclear. The CDR3 totals 12 residues. V was pared by 6 bases and J by 2 bases, with 7 bases between. Germline V lookup: CDR1 LNHDA, CDR2 SQIVND (reference sequence). DNA for the CDR3: TGTGCCAGTAGCATCGGAAACACTGAAGCTTTCTTT. Translated: CASSIGNTEAFF.

This clone was detected ten times or more. J is TRBJ2-7 and V is TRBV5-6, with D perhaps TRBD2 (6 bases). V lost 2 bases and J 5 bases, leaving 14 bases between the germline ends. Germline V gene sequence: CDR1 SGHDT, CDR2 YYEEEE. This CDR3 contains 14 residues. The DNA of the CDR3 is TGTGCCAGCAGCTTCGGGAGATCCCAGAACGAGCAGTACTTC. This encodes CASSFGRSQNEQYF.

The sample holds many counts of this clone. The chain recombines TRBV18 with TRBJ2-2, with D tentatively TRBD1 or TRBD2 (5 bases each). V was cut by 3 bases and J by 6 bases, with 8 bases left in between. This CDR3 is built from 13 residues. The germline gives CDR1 KGHSH, CDR2 LQKENI. The CDR3 spells CASSPEGSGELFF. CDR3 nucleotides: TGTGCCAGCTCACCTGAGGGGTCCGGGGAGCTGTTTTTT. Full variable domain (remainder filled in from reference TRBV18 and TRBJ2-2): NAGVMQNPRHLVRRRGQEARLRCSPMKGHSHVYWYRQLPEEGLKFMVYLQKENIIDESGMPKERFSAEFPKEGPSILRIQQVVRGDSAAYFCASSPEGSGELFFGEGSRLTVL.

This clone was seen a few times. The CDR3 is CASSIDQAGENIQYF. CDR3 in DNA: TGTGCCAGTAGTATAGATCAGGCCGGGGAAAACATTCAGTACTTC. V and J are TRBV19 and TRBJ2-4; D is possibly TRBD2 (5 bases). This CDR3 spans 15 amino acids. With 0 bases removed from V and 5 bases from J, the gap between germline ends came to 11 bases. The V gene's germline CDR1 is LNHDA and CDR2 SQIVND (reference sequence).

The chain employs TRBV4-3 and TRBJ1-2, with D perhaps matching TRBD1 (6 bases). The CDR3 length is 14 residues. Trimming shortened V by 4 bases and J by 2 bases, and 11 bases separated the two germline ends. The germline V gene encodes CDR1 LGHNA and CDR2 YSLEER. The CDR3 bases are TGCGCCAGCAGCCCCATGACAGGAAACTATGGCTACACCTTC. The encoded protein is CASSPMTGNYGYTF.

This clone was recorded at least ten times. The CDR3 DNA sequence: TGCGCCAGCAGCCAAGAAAGCGTTCCCGAATGGGGCCGGGATGAGCAGTTCTTC. This sequence encodes CASSQESVPEWGRDEQFF. The V and J genes are TRBV4-1 and TRBJ2-1; a possible D gene is TRBD1 (5 bases). Germline V gene lookup returns CDR1 MGHRA and CDR2 YSYEKL. This CDR3 is built from 18 residues. V shed 0 bases and J shed 8 bases, with 23 bases lying between them.

This clone appeared many times. This chain connects TRBV9 to TRBJ2-7; TRBD1 matches at 7 bases. Germline assignment: CDR1 SGDLS and CDR2 YYNGEE. The CDR3 is 14 amino acids. Germline trimming cut 2 bases from V and 0 bases from J; bases unmatched to any gene: 2. The CDR3: CASSVRDSSYEQYF. The CDR3 region has the DNA TGTGCCAGCAGCGTTCGGGACAGCTCCTACGAGCAGTACTTC.

The rearrangement links TRBV5-5 to TRBJ2-5; TRBD2 matches at 9 bases. CDR3 length: 15 amino acids. The V gene end was trimmed by 4 bases and the J gene end by 8 bases; junction bases not matched to a gene: 12. Germline loops: CDR1 SGHKS, CDR2 YYEKEE (reference sequence). The CDR3 loop is CASSGGTSGLDTQYF. The CDR3 DNA follows: TGTGCCAGCAGCGGGGGTACTAGCGGGCTGGATACCCAGTACTTC.

The rearrangement uses TRBV11-2 and TRBJ2-1; D gene unclear. The V gene's germline CDR1 is SGHAT and CDR2 FQNNGV. The CDR3 sequence is 17 residues long. Trimming removed 1 base at V and 9 bases at J, with 22 bases between. The chain's CDR3 is CASSLVPLRVSPGEQFF. CDR3 coding DNA: TGTGCCAGCAGCTTAGTCCCTCTTAGAGTGTCGCCCGGTGAGCAGTTCTTC.

By proportion, this clone is medium-sized (0.01 to 0.1%). The gene calls are TRBV7-2 and TRBJ2-1; TRBD2 aligns across 9 bases. The CDR3 contains 15 residues. V gave up 5 bases and J gave up 0 bases; unmatched junction bases: 2. Germline V gives CDR1 SGHTA, CDR2 FQGNSA. In DNA form, the CDR3 reads TGTGCCAGCAGCCGCGGGAGGGCCTCCTACAATGAGCAGTTCTTC. Amino acid sequence: CASSRGRASYNEQFF.

The chain joins TRBV18 to TRBJ2-1; TRBD1 is a possible D gene (6 bases). Germline CDR1 reads KGHSH; CDR2 reads LQKENI. V was clipped by 6 bases and J by 4 bases, with 10 bases between them. CDR3 size: 13 residues. CDR3 nucleotide sequence: TGTGCCAGCTCTCAAGGACAGTACAATGAGCAGTTCTTC. This gives the protein CASSQGQYNEQFF. The full variable domain, its missing parts supplied by reference TRBV18 and TRBJ2-1, is NAGVMQNPRHLVRRRGQEARLRCSPMKGHSHVYWYRQLPEEGLKFMVYLQKENIIDESGMPKERFSAEFPKEGPSILRIQQVVRGDSAAYFCASSQGQYNEQFFGPGTRLTVL.

This clone was counted at least ten times. This rearrangement joins TRBV9 to TRBJ2-3; 8 positions agree with TRBD2. With 0 bases clipped from V and 1 base from J, the junction kept 7 bases outside the gene matches. CDR1 and CDR2 from the germline V gene are SGDLS and YYNGEE. The CDR3 has 17 residues. The CDR3 DNA reads TGTGCCAGCAGCGTAGCTGGCGGGGGGCATCGCACAGATACGCAGTATTTT. This gives the protein CASSVAGGGHRTDTQYF.

The V and J genes are TRBV11-2 and TRBJ2-7; 8 nucleotides match TRBD2. CDR1 and CDR2 (germline): SGHAT, FQNNGV. The CDR3 length is 18 residues. The trim removed 0 bases at V and 1 base at J, leaving 11 bases unmatched. CDR3 sequence (DNA): TGTGCCAGCAGCTTAGAAGGGGGGAGCGGGAGTGGTTCCTACGAGCAGTACTTC. Translated: CASSLEGGSGSGSYEQYF.

This clone was seen at least ten times. The chain carries TRBV5-8 and TRBJ2-1, with TRBD2 matching over 8 bases. Germline CDR1 is SGHTS and CDR2 is YDEGEE. The length of the CDR3 is 16 residues. The V gene end was trimmed by 4 bases and the J gene end by 5 bases; junction bases not matched to a gene: 11. The CDR3 loop reads CASSKPGLGLHNEQFF. The CDR3 region has the DNA TGTGCCAGCAGCAAACCGGGACTAGGCCTCCACAATGAGCAGTTCTTC. Drawing the rest from reference TRBV5-8 and TRBJ2-1, the complete variable domain is EAGVTQSPTHLIKTRGQQATLRCSPISGHTSVYWYQQALGLGLQFLLWYDEGEERNRGNFPPRFSGRQFPNYSSELNVNALELEDSALYLCASSKPGLGLHNEQFFGPGTRLTVL.

DNA for the CDR3: TGTGCCAGCAGCCCTCTCGGCACTGAAGCTTTCTTT. Translated: CASSPLGTEAFF. The chain joins TRBV6-1 to TRBJ1-1; D call uncertain. Germline CDR1 and CDR2: MNHNS and SASEGT. V dropped 6 bases and J dropped 4 bases, with 9 bases sitting between them. The CDR3 is 12 amino acids.

The V gene is TRBV15, the J gene TRBJ2-2, with D unresolved. V was clipped by 2 bases and J by 7 bases, with 11 bases between them. CDR3 length equals 14 residues. Germline V gives CDR1 LNHNV, CDR2 YYDKDF (reference sequence). The CDR3 here is CATSRNRVHGELFF. The CDR3 bases are TGTGCCACCAGCAGAAATAGGGTACACGGGGAGCTGTTTTTT.

This clone was seen repeatedly, ten times or more. The chain combines TRBV2 with TRBJ1-4, with D hard to call. Germline V lookup: CDR1 SNHLY, CDR2 FYNNEI. The CDR3 sequence is 13 residues long. V was shortened by 3 bases and J by 1 base, with 3 bases between the two germline ends. The CDR3 region is CASSDRTNEKLFF. CDR3 nucleotide sequence: TGTGCCAGCAGTGACAGAACTAATGAAAAACTGTTTTTT.

This clone came up once. The V gene is TRBV11-1, the J gene TRBJ1-1; TRBD1 matches at 7 bases. The CDR3 has 16 amino acids. Germline loops: CDR1 SGHAT, CDR2 FQDESV (reference sequence). V shed 2 bases and J 0 bases; nucleotides not matched to a gene: 6. CDR3 DNA: TGTGCCAGCAGCTTAATGGGACAGCTCATGAACACTGAAGCTTTCTTT. Amino acids: CASSLMGQLMNTEAFF.